Below are 27 T cell receptor beta chains sequenced from a single sample in a study of blood T cells in healthy people across ages. It was with a sample-barcoded 5' primer and a J-beta primer mix that a second PCR of about 6 to 11 cycles was run. TCRdb re-called the 5' RACE reads with MiXCR, one entry per CDR3 protein. The sample includes about 1.7 million distinct CDR3 sequences, under 30% of them seen just once. Input material: blood. All receptors come from a woman under 40 in good health.

The genes are TRBV20-1 and TRBJ1-4; TRBD1 might be the D (6 bases). With 3 bases removed from V and 3 bases from J, the gap between germline ends came to 11 bases. The CDR3 totals 14 residues. CDR1 DFQATT and CDR2 SNEGSKA come from the germline V gene (reference sequence). In nucleotides, the CDR3 is TGCAGTGCTAGGCAAGACAGGTCTAATGAAAAACTGTTTTTT. This sequence encodes CSARQDRSNEKLFF.

This clonotype was seen a few times. A much larger clone lies one base from this, so it may be a read error. V and J are TRBV5-5 and TRBJ1-2; TRBD1 is a possible D gene (5 bases). The CDR3 totals 15 residues. The V gene's germline CDR1 is SGHKS and CDR2 YYEKEE (reference sequence). Trimming shortened V by 3 bases and J by 8 bases, and 20 bases separated the two germline ends. The CDR3 bases are TGTGCCAGCAGCTCGGGGGGAGACCCCTGTTGGGGCTACACCTTC. It specifies CASSSGGDPCWGYTF.

Ten or more counts support this clonotype. The V call is TRBV20-1, the J call TRBJ2-7, with TRBD1 matching over 8 bases. The V and J ends lost 1 base and 0 bases, in that order; junction bases with no gene match: 5. The CDR3 length is 15 residues. Germline V gene data show CDR1 as DFQATT and CDR2 as SNEGSKA (reference sequence). The CDR3 loop reads CSARVKTGVSYEQYF. CDR3 coding DNA: TGCAGTGCTAGAGTCAAGACAGGGGTCTCCTACGAGCAGTACTTC.

This clonotype showed up just a few times. The CDR3, as DNA: TGTGCCAGCAGAGGTGGGTCCCAAGCTGAGCAGTACTTC. Translating it yields CASRGGSQAEQYF. The chain combines TRBV7-9 with TRBJ2-7, with D unresolved. Trimming took off 6 bases at V and 7 bases at J, with 16 bases between the two ends. This CDR3 comprises 13 residues. CDR1 and CDR2 from the germline V gene are SEHNR and FQNEAQ (reference sequence).

This clonotype has a handful of counts. The chain recombines TRBV6-5 with TRBJ1-5; D gene ambiguous. Looked up from germline, CDR1 is MNHEY and CDR2 is SVGAGI. V gave up 5 bases and J gave up 3 bases, with 17 bases separating them. The CDR3 runs to 16 residues. The CDR3 reads CASSRIEGNLNQPQHF. Here the CDR3 DNA reads TGTGCCAGCAGTCGGATAGAGGGAAACCTCAATCAGCCCCAGCATTTT.

This clonotype was picked up many times. This chain connects TRBV28 to TRBJ2-7, with TRBD2 as a possible D gene (5 bases). Germline CDR1 and CDR2: MDHEN and SYDVKM. With 5 bases removed from V and 7 bases from J, the gap between germline ends came to 15 bases. The CDR3 loop spans 13 amino acids. The CDR3 DNA reads TGTGCCAGCAGTCTCCATAATCCGGGGGAGCAGTACTTC. Translating gives CASSLHNPGEQYF.

This clonotype appeared a few times. The chain joins TRBV20-1 to TRBJ2-5, with D perhaps matching TRBD2 (6 bases). This CDR3 is 13 amino acids long. CDR1 is DFQATT and CDR2 is SNEGSKA in the germline V gene (reference sequence). Trimming removed 6 bases from V and 2 bases from J, with 13 bases in between. DNA of the CDR3: TGCAGTGCGGGCCCGGGACTTCAAGAGACCCAGTACTTC. This encodes CSAGPGLQETQYF.

This chain connects TRBV4-1 to TRBJ2-1, with 7 bases lining up with TRBD2. The CDR3 sequence is 15 residues long. The germline CDR1 and CDR2 sequences are MGHRA and YSYEKL. The V gene end was trimmed by 1 base and the J gene end by 8 bases; junction bases not matched to a gene: 8. The CDR3 spells CASSQGTSASYEQFF. The CDR3, as DNA: TGCGCCAGCAGCCAAGGGACTAGTGCTTCCTATGAGCAGTTCTTC.

The chain couples TRBV11-3 to TRBJ2-1, with 7 bases aligning to TRBD1. The CDR3 runs to 15 residues. Germline V CDR1 and CDR2: SGHNT, YENEEA. With V trimmed by 4 bases and J by 10 bases, 13 bases remained unmatched. The CDR3 DNA is TGTGCCAGCAGCTCCTCCGGCACAGGGGCAAGGGAGCAGTTCTTC. This codes for CASSSSGTGAREQFF.

V is TRBV24-1 and J is TRBJ2-1; TRBD1 aligns across 9 bases. Germline V gene lookup returns CDR1 KGHDR and CDR2 SFDVKD. The CDR3 totals 12 residues. V lost 5 bases to trimming and J lost 10 bases; unmatched junction nucleotides: 2. This chain's CDR3 is CATSGTGDEQFF. CDR3 DNA sequence: TGTGCCACCAGTGGGACAGGGGACGAGCAGTTCTTC.

The V gene is TRBV7-2, the J gene TRBJ2-1, with D unresolved. Germline assignment: CDR1 SGHTA and CDR2 FQGNSA. Deletions cut 2 bases from V and 7 bases from J, with 12 bases between. This CDR3 has 14 amino acids. CDR3 in DNA: TGTGCCAGCAGCTTAACCCGCGCACAGAATGAGCAGTTCTTC. The encoded protein is CASSLTRAQNEQFF.

In its sample, this clonotype was seen many times. The chain combines TRBV3-1 with TRBJ2-7; no definite D call. V shed 0 bases and J shed 5 bases, with 8 bases lying between them. This CDR3 spans 13 amino acids. The germline V gene has CDR1 LGHDT and CDR2 YNNKEL (reference sequence). CDR3 in amino acids: CASSQEISNEQYF. The CDR3 DNA is TGTGCCAGCAGCCAAGAGATTAGCAACGAGCAGTACTTC.

This clonotype was observed many times. This chain joins TRBV3-1 and TRBJ2-1; 7 bases agree with TRBD1. The ends lost 2 bases at V and 10 bases at J; junction bases unmatched: 14. Germline values: CDR1 LGHDT, CDR2 YNNKEL (reference sequence). The CDR3 runs to 16 residues. The DNA of the CDR3 is TGTGCCAGCAGCCAAAGAGGAGTCACAGGGGATTGGGAGCAGTTCTTC. Its protein is CASSQRGVTGDWEQFF.

On this clonotype: This may stem from a read error, because a much larger clone lies one nucleotide away. V gene TRBV10-3 combines with J gene TRBJ2-1, with 9 bases identical to TRBD2. Germline values: CDR1 ENHRY, CDR2 SYGVKD. The CDR3 covers 13 residues. J was trimmed by 9 bases and V by 6 bases; bases with no gene match: 6. The CDR3 coding sequence is TGTGCCATCAGGCGGGAGGGCGGCGGTGAGCAGTTCTTC. Translated, it gives CAIRREGGGEQFF.

In this sample, this clonotype turned up a few times. The chain is built from TRBV2 and TRBJ2-7, with D possibly being TRBD1 or TRBD2 (5 bases each). Germline V gene sequence: CDR1 SNHLY, CDR2 FYNNEI. The CDR3 is 12 residues long. The ends were cut back, 3 bases at V and 9 bases at J, with 12 bases in the middle. In nucleotides, the CDR3 is TGTGCCAGCAGTGAGGGCAGGGAGCCGCAGTACTTC. This sequence encodes CASSEGREPQYF.

This clonotype turned up a few times. The chain carries TRBV30 and TRBJ2-7; D might be TRBD1 (7 bases). Germline CDR1 reads GTSNPN; CDR2 reads SVGIG (reference sequence). The CDR3 is 17 amino acids. Trimming cost V 3 bases and J 3 bases, with 24 bases left between them. The CDR3 here is CAWSRGAEVYEGYEQYF. The CDR3 DNA reads TGTGCCTGGAGCAGGGGGGCGGAGGTATATGAAGGCTACGAGCAGTACTTC.

Only a few counts were recorded for this clonotype. The gene calls are TRBV20-1 and TRBJ2-1, with TRBD2 identical over 7 bases. Germline-derived CDR1 and CDR2 are DFQATT and SNEGSKA (reference sequence). This CDR3 is built from 16 residues. Germline trimming cut 3 bases from V and 4 bases from J; bases unmatched to any gene: 12. Here the CDR3 DNA reads TGCAGTGCTAGGACGGGCCTAGCGGATATATACAATGAGCAGTTCTTC. It translates to CSARTGLADIYNEQFF.

This clonotype was seen ten or more times. V is TRBV10-3 and J is TRBJ2-1; D perhaps matches TRBD2 (5 bases). Germline V gene sequence: CDR1 ENHRY, CDR2 SYGVKD. CDR3 size: 16 residues. Trimming removed 0 bases from V and 2 bases from J, with 11 bases in between. The CDR3 spells CAISESLALAYNEQFF. DNA for the CDR3: TGTGCCATCAGTGAGTCGCTAGCCCTCGCCTACAATGAGCAGTTCTTC.

The sample holds many counts of this clonotype. J is TRBJ1-2 and V is TRBV12-3 or TRBV12-4; 11 bases agree with TRBD1. Losses at the gene ends were 6 bases for V and 0 bases for J; bases not matched to a gene: 9. The CDR3 consists of 17 residues. The CDR3 coding sequence is TGTGCCAGCAGCAACTGGGACAGGGGGGGAGCTAACTATGGCTACACCTTC. Protein product: CASSNWDRGGANYGYTF.

This clonotype was seen many times. This chain uses TRBV29-1 with TRBJ2-3; 9 nucleotides align to TRBD2. Germline trimming cut 7 bases from V and 6 bases from J; bases unmatched to any gene: 17. This CDR3 spans 16 amino acids. CDR1 and CDR2 from the germline V gene are SQVTM and ANQGSEA. The CDR3 loop reads CSAPSFLAGASDTQYF. CDR3 coding DNA: TGCAGCGCCCCTTCCTTTTTAGCGGGAGCATCGGATACGCAGTATTTT.

Points on this clonotype: No conserved phenylalanine or tryptophan ends this CDR3, so it is likely a read error. CDR3: CASSLGGTIVFMNTEAFL. In DNA, the CDR3 is TGTGCCAGCAGCTTAGGAGGGACAATCGTTTTCATGAACACTGAAGCTTTCTTG. The rearrangement uses TRBV7-2 and TRBJ1-1; D perhaps matches TRBD1 (6 bases). There are 18 residues in the CDR3. Germline CDR1 SGHTA, CDR2 FQGNSA. The V and J ends lost 1 base and 0 bases respectively, with 18 bases between them.

The V gene is TRBV30, the J gene TRBJ1-5; perhaps TRBD1 as D (5 bases). V lost 1 base and J lost 4, with 11 bases in between. In germline, CDR1 is GTSNPN, CDR2 SVGIG (reference sequence). The CDR3 has 14 residues. The CDR3 is CAWSGGTENQPQHF. In nucleotides, the CDR3 is TGTGCCTGGAGTGGAGGGACCGAAAATCAGCCCCAGCATTTT.

J is TRBJ2-7 and V is TRBV20-1; TRBD2 agrees at 12 bases. Germline values: CDR1 DFQATT, CDR2 SNEGSKA (reference sequence). After removal of 0 bases from V and 7 bases from J, the junction contained 13 bases not matched to a gene. The CDR3 has 17 amino acids. Here the CDR3 reads CSARDSASGRATREQYF. CDR3 nucleotide sequence: TGCAGTGCTAGAGATTCGGCTAGCGGGAGGGCTACGAGGGAGCAGTACTTC.

This clonotype was counted at least ten times. This chain connects TRBV5-1 to TRBJ2-7, with D possibly matching TRBD1 (6 bases). V dropped 0 bases and J dropped 3 bases, with 13 bases sitting between them. CDR1 SGHRS and CDR2 YFSETQ come from the germline V gene. The CDR3 has 15 amino acids. DNA of the CDR3: TGCGCCAGCAGCTTGGACCCTAGCAGGGGCTACGAGCAGTACTTC. This translates into CASSLDPSRGYEQYF.

This clonotype was counted only a few times. This chain joins TRBV6-2 or TRBV6-3 and TRBJ1-2; D perhaps matches TRBD1 (5 bases). Looked up from germline, CDR1 is MNHEY and CDR2 is SVGEGT. V lost 5 bases and J lost 0, with 13 bases in between. This CDR3 has 15 residues. The CDR3 loop reads CASSRRQTSNYGYTF. CDR3 coding DNA: TGTGCCAGCAGTCGAAGACAGACATCTAACTATGGCTACACCTTC.

The V and J genes are TRBV4-1 and TRBJ2-1; the D is unclear. V was trimmed by 1 base and J by 3 bases, leaving 10 bases between them. Germline loops: CDR1 MGHRA, CDR2 YSYEKL. This CDR3 comprises 15 residues. DNA of the CDR3: TGCGCCAGCAGCCAAGTAGGGTGGGGCTACAATGAGCAGTTCTTC. Amino acids: CASSQVGWGYNEQFF.

This sequence joins TRBV15 and TRBJ1-3; D gene ambiguous. The CDR3 contains 14 residues. Trimming removed 3 bases from V and 0 bases from J, with 6 bases in between. Germline V gene lookup returns CDR1 LNHNV and CDR2 YYDKDF (reference sequence). The CDR3 region has the DNA TGTGCCACCAGCAGTCGAGTCTCTGGAAACACCATATATTTT. Amino acid sequence: CATSSRVSGNTIYF.